Included here is one T cell receptor beta chain sequence, with context. TCRdb's table, derived via immunoSEQ multiplex PCR, lists solely in-frame clones and lacks some. The sample lists fewer than 80,000 clones; around 92% were seen once. The data derive from a study of technical replicates of blood from a handful of donors. This clonotype originated in a human donor in good health. Some clones in this sample may be carry-over from other donors' samples. Source material: PBMCs.

In DNA, the CDR3 is TGTGCCAGCAGCATCACTAGCACCGGGGAGCTGTTTTTT. This translates into CASSITSTGELFF. This chain links TRBV7-9 with TRBJ2-2; a weak D match, TRBD2 (5 bases). The length of the CDR3 is 13 residues. The germline V gene encodes CDR1 SEHNR and CDR2 FQNEAQ (reference sequence). V was trimmed by 5 bases and J by 4 bases, leaving 8 bases between them. Full variable domain (missing parts from reference TRBV7-9 and TRBJ2-2): DTGVSQNPRHKITKRGQNVTFRCDPISEHNRLYWYRQTLGQGPEFLTYFQNEAQLEKSRLLSDRFSAERPKGSFSTLEIQRTEQGDSAMYLCASSITSTGELFFGEGSRLTVL.